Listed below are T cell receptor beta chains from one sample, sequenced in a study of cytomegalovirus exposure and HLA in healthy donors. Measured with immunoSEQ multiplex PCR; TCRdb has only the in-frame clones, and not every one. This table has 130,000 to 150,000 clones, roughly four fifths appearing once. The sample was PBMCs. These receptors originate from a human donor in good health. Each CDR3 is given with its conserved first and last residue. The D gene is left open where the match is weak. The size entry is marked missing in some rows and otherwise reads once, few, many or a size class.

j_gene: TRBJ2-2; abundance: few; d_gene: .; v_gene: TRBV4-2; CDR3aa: CASSHRTDGELFF; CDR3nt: TGTGCCAGCAGCCACCGGACAGATGGGGAGCTGTTTTTT
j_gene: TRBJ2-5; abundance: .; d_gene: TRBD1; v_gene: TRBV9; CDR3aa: CASSVDSGTGIETQYF; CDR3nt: TGTGCCAGCAGCGTAGATTCCGGGACAGGGATCGAGACCCAGTACTTC
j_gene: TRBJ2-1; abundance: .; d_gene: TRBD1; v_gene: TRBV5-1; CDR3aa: CASSTGTGGLDEQFF; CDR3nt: TGCGCCAGCAGCACCGGGACAGGGGGCCTCGATGAGCAGTTCTTC
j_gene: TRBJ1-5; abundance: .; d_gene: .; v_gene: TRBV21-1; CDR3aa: CASWVEGGISNQPQHF; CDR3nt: TGTGCCAGCTGGGTGGAGGGGGGGATAAGCAATCAGCCCCAGCATTTT
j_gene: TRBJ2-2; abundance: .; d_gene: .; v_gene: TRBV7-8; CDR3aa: CASSTYGHQGLNTGELFF; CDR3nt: TGTGCCAGCAGCACCTACGGGCACCAGGGCCTTAACACCGGGGAGCTGTTTTTT
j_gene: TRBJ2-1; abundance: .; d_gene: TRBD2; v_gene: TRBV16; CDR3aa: CASSPYVAERGVYNEQFF; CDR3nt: TGTGCCAGCAGCCCCTATGTTGCGGAGCGGGGGGTCTACAATGAGCAGTTCTTC
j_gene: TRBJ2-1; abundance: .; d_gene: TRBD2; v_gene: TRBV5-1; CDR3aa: CASIPGGAPNEQFF; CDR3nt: TGCGCCAGCATTCCGGGAGGGGCCCCCAATGAGCAGTTCTTC
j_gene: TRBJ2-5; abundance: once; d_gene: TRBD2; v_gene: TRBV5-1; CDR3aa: CASSPGLAGGETQYF; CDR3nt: TGCGCCAGCAGCCCGGGACTAGCGGGAGGCGAGACCCAGTACTTC
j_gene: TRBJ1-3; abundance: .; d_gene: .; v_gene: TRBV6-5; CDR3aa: CASSTNPTATIYF; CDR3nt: TGTGCCAGCAGTACGAACCCGACAGCCACCATATATTTT
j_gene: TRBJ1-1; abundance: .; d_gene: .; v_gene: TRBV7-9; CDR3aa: CASSLEKGWGTEAFF; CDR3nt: TGTGCCAGCAGCTTAGAGAAGGGGTGGGGCACTGAAGCTTTCTTT
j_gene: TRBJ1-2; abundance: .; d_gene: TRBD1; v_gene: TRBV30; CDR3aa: CAWRVRDRGNYGYTF; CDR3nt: TGTGCCTGGAGGGTAAGGGACAGGGGGAACTATGGCTACACCTTC
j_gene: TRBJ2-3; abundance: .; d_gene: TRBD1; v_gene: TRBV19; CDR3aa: CASSIVGTGGSDTQYF; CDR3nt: TGTGCCAGTAGTATAGTAGGCACAGGGGGATCAGATACGCAGTATTTT
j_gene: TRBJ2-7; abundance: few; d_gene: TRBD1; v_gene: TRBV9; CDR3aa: CASSAAGTGNEQYF; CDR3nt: TGTGCCAGCAGCGCAGCCGGGACAGGGAACGAGCAGTACTTC
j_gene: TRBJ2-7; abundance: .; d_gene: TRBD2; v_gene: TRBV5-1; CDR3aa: CASSTTGTSATYEQYF; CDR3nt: TGCGCCAGCAGCACCACCGGGACTAGCGCCACCTACGAGCAGTACTTC
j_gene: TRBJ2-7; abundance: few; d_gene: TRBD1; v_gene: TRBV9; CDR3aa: CASSGVGDRSHEQYF; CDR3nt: TGTGCCAGCAGCGGAGTTGGGGACAGGTCCCACGAGCAGTACTTC
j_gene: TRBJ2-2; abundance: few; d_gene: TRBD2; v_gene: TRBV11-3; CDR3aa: CASSWEGIDTGELFF; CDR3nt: TGTGCCAGCAGCTGGGAGGGAATCGACACCGGGGAGCTGTTTTTT
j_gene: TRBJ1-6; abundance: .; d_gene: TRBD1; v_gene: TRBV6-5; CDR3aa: CASSYRGQGNNSPLHF; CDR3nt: TGTGCCAGCAGTTACCGGGGACAGGGTAATAATTCACCCCTCCACTTT
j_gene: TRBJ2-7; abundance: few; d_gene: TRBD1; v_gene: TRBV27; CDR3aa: CASSRLDPGQGIYEQYF; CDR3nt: TGTGCCAGCAGTCGATTGGACCCGGGACAGGGGATTTACGAGCAGTACTTC
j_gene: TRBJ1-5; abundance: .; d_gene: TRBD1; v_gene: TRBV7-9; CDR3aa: CASSPSTGGFNQPQHF; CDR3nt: TGTGCCAGCAGCCCATCGACAGGGGGATTCAATCAGCCCCAGCATTTT
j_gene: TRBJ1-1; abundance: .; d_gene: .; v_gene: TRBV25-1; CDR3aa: CASSDWQGQNTEAFF; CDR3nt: TGTGCCAGCAGTGACTGGCAGGGTCAGAACACTGAAGCTTTCTTT
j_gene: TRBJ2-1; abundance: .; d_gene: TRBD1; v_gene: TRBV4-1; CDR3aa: CASSQGDSSFYNEQFF; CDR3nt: TGCGCCAGCAGCCAAGGGGACAGCAGCTTTTACAATGAGCAGTTCTTC
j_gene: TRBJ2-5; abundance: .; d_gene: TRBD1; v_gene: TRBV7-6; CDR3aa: CASQQGVRQETQYF; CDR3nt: TGTGCCAGTCAACAGGGGGTTAGGCAAGAGACCCAGTACTTC
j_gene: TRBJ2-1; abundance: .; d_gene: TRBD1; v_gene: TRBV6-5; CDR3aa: CASKDPDRGRQFF; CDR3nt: TGTGCCAGCAAAGATCCTGACAGGGGGCGGCAGTTCTTC
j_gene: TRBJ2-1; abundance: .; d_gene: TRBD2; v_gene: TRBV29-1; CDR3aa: CSVHSGLAGVYEQFF; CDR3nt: TGCAGCGTCCATTCGGGACTAGCGGGAGTCTATGAGCAGTTCTTC
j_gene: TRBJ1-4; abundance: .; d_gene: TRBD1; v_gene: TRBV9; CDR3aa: CASSVGTGINEKLFF; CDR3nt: TGTGCCAGCAGCGTTGGGACAGGGATTAATGAAAAACTGTTTTTT
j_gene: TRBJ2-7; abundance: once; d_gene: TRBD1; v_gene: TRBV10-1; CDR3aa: CASSDSYRGSYEQYF; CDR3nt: TGCGCCAGCAGTGACTCATACAGGGGGAGCTACGAGCAGTACTTC
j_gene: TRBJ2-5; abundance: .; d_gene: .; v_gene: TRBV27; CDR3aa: CASSLLGGETQYF; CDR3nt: TGTGCCAGCAGTTTATTGGGCGGGGAGACCCAGTACTTC
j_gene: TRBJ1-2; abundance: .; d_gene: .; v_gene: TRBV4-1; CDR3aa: CASSQQRTVWGSYGYTF; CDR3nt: TGCGCCAGCAGCCAACAAAGGACAGTTTGGGGATCCTATGGCTACACCTTC